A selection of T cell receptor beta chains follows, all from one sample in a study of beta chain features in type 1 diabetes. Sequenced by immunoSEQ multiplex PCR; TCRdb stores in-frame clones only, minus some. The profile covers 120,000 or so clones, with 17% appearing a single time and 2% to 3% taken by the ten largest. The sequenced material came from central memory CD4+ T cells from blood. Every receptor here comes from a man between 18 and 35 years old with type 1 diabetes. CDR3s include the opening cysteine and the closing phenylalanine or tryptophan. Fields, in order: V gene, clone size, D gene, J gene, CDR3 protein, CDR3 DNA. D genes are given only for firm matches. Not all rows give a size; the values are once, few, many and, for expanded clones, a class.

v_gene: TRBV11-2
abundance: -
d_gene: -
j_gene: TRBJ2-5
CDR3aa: CASSSDGRETQYF
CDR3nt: TGTGCCAGCAGCTCGGACGGCCGGGAGACCCAGTACTTC

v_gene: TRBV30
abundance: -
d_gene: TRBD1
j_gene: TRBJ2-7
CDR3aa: CAWSVYDRGHEQYF
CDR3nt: TGTGCCTGGAGTGTATACGACAGGGGGCACGAGCAGTACTTC

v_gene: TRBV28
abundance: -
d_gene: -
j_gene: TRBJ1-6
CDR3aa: CASRALEAPLHF
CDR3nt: TGTGCCAGCAGGGCGTTGGAGGCACCCCTCCACTTT

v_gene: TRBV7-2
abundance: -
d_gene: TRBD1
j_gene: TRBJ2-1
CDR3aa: CASSLPGQGANEQFF
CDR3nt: TGTGCCAGCAGTTTGCCGGGACAGGGGGCAAATGAGCAGTTCTTC

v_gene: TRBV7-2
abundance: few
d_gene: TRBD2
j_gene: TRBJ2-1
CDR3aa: CASSLASGAVYNEQFF
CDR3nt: TGTGCCAGCAGCTTGGCTAGCGGGGCTGTATACAATGAGCAGTTCTTC

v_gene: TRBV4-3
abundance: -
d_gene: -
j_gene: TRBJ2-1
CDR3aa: CASSQVGEAEQFF
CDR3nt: TGCGCCAGCAGCCAAGTTGGGGAAGCTGAGCAGTTCTTC

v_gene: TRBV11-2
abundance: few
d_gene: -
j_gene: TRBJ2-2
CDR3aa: CASSPILGGRTGELFF
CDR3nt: TGTGCCAGCAGCCCGATTTTGGGGGGTCGCACCGGGGAGCTGTTTTTT

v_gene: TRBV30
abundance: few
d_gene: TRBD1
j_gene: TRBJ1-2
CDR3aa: CASRGWDSPYGYTF
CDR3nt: TGTGCCTCCCGAGGCTGGGACAGTCCCTATGGCTACACCTTC

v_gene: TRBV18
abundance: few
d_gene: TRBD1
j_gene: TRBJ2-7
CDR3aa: CASSRDRGDYYEQYF
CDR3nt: TGTGCCAGCTCACGTGACAGGGGTGACTACTACGAGCAGTACTTC

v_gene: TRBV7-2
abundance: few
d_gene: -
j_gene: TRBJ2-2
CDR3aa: CASSSGHDTGELFF
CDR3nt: TGTGCCAGCAGCTCAGGACACGACACCGGGGAGCTGTTTTTT

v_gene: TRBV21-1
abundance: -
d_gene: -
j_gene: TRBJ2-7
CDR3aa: CASSSTGTRYEQYF
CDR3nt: TGTGCCAGCAGCAGTACCGGGACCCGATACGAGCAGTACTTC

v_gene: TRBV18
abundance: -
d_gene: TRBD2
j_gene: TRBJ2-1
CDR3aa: CASSPSALAGAYNEQFF
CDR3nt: TGTGCCAGCTCACCATCCGCGCTAGCGGGGGCCTACAATGAGCAGTTCTTC

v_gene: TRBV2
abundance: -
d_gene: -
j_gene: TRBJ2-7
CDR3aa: CASSFRDRYEQYF
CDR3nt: TGTGCCAGCAGTTTTAGAGACAGGTACGAGCAGTACTTC

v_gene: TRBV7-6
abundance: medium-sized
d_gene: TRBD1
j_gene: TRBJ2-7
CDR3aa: CASSLQGQGVTYEQYF
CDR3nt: TGTGCCAGCAGCTTACAAGGACAGGGTGTAACATACGAGCAGTACTTC

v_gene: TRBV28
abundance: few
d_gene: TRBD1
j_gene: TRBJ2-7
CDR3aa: CASSPGTAVYEQYF
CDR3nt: TGTGCCAGCAGTCCGGGGACAGCAGTCTACGAGCAGTACTTC

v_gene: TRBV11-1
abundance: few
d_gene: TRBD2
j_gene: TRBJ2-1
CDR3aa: CASSLAGGGNEQFF
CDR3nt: TGTGCCAGCAGCTTAGCTGGGGGGGGGAATGAGCAGTTCTTC

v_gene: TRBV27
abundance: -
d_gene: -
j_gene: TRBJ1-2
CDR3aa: CASRIKASEGSGYTF
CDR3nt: TGTGCCAGCAGGATTAAGGCATCCGAAGGGTCTGGCTACACCTTC

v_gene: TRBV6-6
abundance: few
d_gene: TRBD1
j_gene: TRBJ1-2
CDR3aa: CASSTQQGKNGYTF
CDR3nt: TGTGCCAGCAGTACCCAACAGGGGAAGAATGGCTACACCTTC

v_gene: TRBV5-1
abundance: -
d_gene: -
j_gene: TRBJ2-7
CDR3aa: CASSGTPAGPSSYEQYF
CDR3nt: TGCGCCAGCAGCGGGACCCCAGCTGGACCCAGCTCCTACGAGCAGTACTTC

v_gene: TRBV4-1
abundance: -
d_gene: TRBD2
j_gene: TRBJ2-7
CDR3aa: CASSIKGLAGDEYEQYF
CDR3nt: TGCGCCAGCAGCATAAAGGGACTAGCGGGAGATGAATACGAGCAGTACTTC

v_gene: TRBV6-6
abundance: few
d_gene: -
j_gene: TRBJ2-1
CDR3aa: CASRLRVSIRNEQFF
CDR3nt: TGTGCCAGCAGACTCCGGGTCTCGATACGCAATGAGCAGTTCTTC

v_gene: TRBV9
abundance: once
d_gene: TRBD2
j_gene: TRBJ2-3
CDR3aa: CASSASGGAGDTQYF
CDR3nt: TGTGCCAGCAGCGCCAGCGGGGGGGCGGGAGATACGCAGTATTTT

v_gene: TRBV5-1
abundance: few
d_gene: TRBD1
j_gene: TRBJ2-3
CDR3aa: CASSQGQGTDTQYF
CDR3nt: TGCGCCAGCAGTCAAGGACAGGGCACAGATACGCAGTATTTT

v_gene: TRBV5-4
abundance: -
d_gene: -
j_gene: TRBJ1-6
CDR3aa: CASSLAGGSPLHF
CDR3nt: TGTGCCAGCAGCTTGGCCGGGGGCTCACCCCTCCACTTT

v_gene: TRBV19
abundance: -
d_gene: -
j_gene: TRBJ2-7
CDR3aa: CASSPNFSYEQYF
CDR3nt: TGTGCCAGTAGTCCCAACTTCTCCTACGAGCAGTACTTC